These 12 T cell receptor beta chains were all obtained from the same sample, sequenced in a study of T cells in Graves' hyperthyroidism and ophthalmopathy. Amplification of TCR beta CDR3 regions used RNA as the template. TCR CDR3 regions were first amplified by RT-PCR with HTBI primers. In TCRdb, the multiplex PCR reads were re-called with MiXCR into one record per CDR3 protein. The sample lists about 250,000 distinct CDR3 sequences; roughly 20% were seen once. The sequencing input was blood. The origin of the receptors is a man aged 30 to 39 with Graves' ophthalmopathy.

This clonotype was observed at least ten times. The chain couples TRBV6-5 to TRBJ1-2, with 9 bases matching TRBD1. The V and J ends lost 0 bases and 2 bases, in that order; junction bases with no gene match: 1. The CDR3 sequence is 15 residues long. The germline V gene has CDR1 MNHEY and CDR2 SVGAGI. The chain's CDR3 is CASSYSGTGNYGYTF. In DNA, the CDR3 is TGTGCCAGCAGTTACTCTGGGACAGGGAACTATGGCTACACCTTC.

Ten or more counts support this clonotype. This chain links TRBV11-3 with TRBJ1-1, with D maybe TRBD1 (5 bases). Germline lookup yields CDR1 SGHNT and CDR2 YENEEA. The length of the CDR3 is 14 residues. The V end was cut by 5 bases, the J end by 1 base, with 11 bases between. Here the CDR3 reads CASSPEGANTEAFF. CDR3 DNA sequence: TGTGCCAGCAGCCCCGAAGGGGCGAACACTGAAGCTTTCTTT.

This clonotype has just a few counts. The chain links TRBV6-1 to TRBJ2-5; 9 nucleotides agree with TRBD2. With V trimmed by 7 bases and J by 2 bases, 5 bases remained unmatched. CDR3 length: 14 amino acids. Germline-derived CDR1 and CDR2 are MNHNS and SASEGT. As DNA, the CDR3 is TGTGCCAGCAAGACTAGCGGTATACAAGAGACCCAGTACTTC. Translating gives CASKTSGIQETQYF.

This clonotype was detected a few times. V gene TRBV30 combines with J gene TRBJ2-7; weak D call: TRBD1 (5 bases). In germline, CDR1 is GTSNPN, CDR2 SVGIG (reference sequence). The CDR3 covers 14 residues. The V and J ends lost 4 bases and 3 bases respectively, with 16 bases between them. The CDR3: CAWKPGHLLYEQYF. In DNA form, the CDR3 reads TGTGCCTGGAAACCCGGACATTTACTCTACGAGCAGTACTTC.

The rearrangement uses TRBV28 and TRBJ2-7; D is perhaps TRBD1 (6 bases). Trimming left V 7 bases short and J 9 bases short, with 19 bases between. Germline CDR1 and CDR2: MDHEN and SYDVKM. This CDR3 has 13 amino acids. CDR3 sequence (DNA): TGTGCCAGCAAGGACAGTTTCTACGAGTGGCAGTACTTC. It yields the protein CASKDSFYEWQYF.

This clonotype came up a few times. The J gene is TRBJ2-5, the V gene TRBV5-1, with D perhaps assigned TRBD1 or TRBD2 (5 bases each). V was pared by 4 bases and J by 1 base, with 11 bases between. CDR1 and CDR2 (germline): SGHRS, YFSETQ. The CDR3 is made up of 14 amino acids. CDR3 nucleotide sequence: TGCGCCAGCAGCAAGGAGGACACCCAAGAGACCCAGTACTTC. Translation: CASSKEDTQETQYF.

This clonotype was seen more than once but under ten times. The genes are TRBV12-3 or TRBV12-4 and TRBJ2-5, with D perhaps TRBD2 (5 bases). There are 13 residues in the CDR3. Between the trimmed V and J ends, which lost 2 bases and 5 bases, there was a span of 9 bases. CDR3 sequence (DNA): TGTGCCAGCAGTTTATTTCGGAGGGAGACCCAGTACTTC. Protein sequence: CASSLFRRETQYF.

This clonotype has ten or more counts. The V and J genes are TRBV13 and TRBJ2-7; unclear D gene. V lost 1 base to trimming and J lost 3 bases, with 7 bases between them. The length of the CDR3 is 13 residues. Germline V gives CDR1 PRHDT, CDR2 FYEKMQ (reference sequence). CDR3 coding DNA: TGTGCCAGCAGCTTAGCACGAGGCTACGAGCAGTACTTC. Translated: CASSLARGYEQYF.

In this sample, this clonotype turned up a few times. This chain connects TRBV12-3 or TRBV12-4 to TRBJ2-1, with 10 positions matching TRBD1. The CDR3 consists of 14 residues. J was trimmed by 7 bases and V by 7 bases; bases with no gene match: 7. CDR3 sequence reads: CASTAGTGDNEQFF. Here the CDR3 DNA reads TGTGCCAGCACCGCCGGGACAGGGGATAATGAGCAGTTCTTC.

This clonotype occurred many times. V usage is TRBV12-3 or TRBV12-4 and J usage is TRBJ1-2; D is uncertain. The CDR3 sequence is 13 residues long. Trimming took off 7 bases at V and 2 bases at J, with 11 bases between the two ends. The CDR3 spells CASTPTVNYGYTF. The CDR3 nucleotides are TGTGCCAGCACCCCGACCGTAAACTATGGCTACACCTTC.

This clonotype was counted only a few times. The chain combines TRBV28 with TRBJ2-4; 11 bases are shared with TRBD1. After removal of 6 bases from V and 8 bases from J, the junction contained 9 bases not matched to a gene. The germline V gene has CDR1 MDHEN and CDR2 SYDVKM. The CDR3 runs 15 residues. The DNA for the CDR3 is TGTGCCAGCAGGTCAACAGGACAGGGGGCGTACATTCAGTACTTC. Residues: CASRSTGQGAYIQYF.

Worth noting for this clonotype: A much larger clone is a single base away; this may be a read error. The V call is TRBV6-5, the J call TRBJ1-1; D possibly corresponds to TRBD1 (5 bases). The length of the CDR3 is 13 residues. Germline V gene lookup returns CDR1 MNHEY and CDR2 SVGAGI. CDR3 loop: CASGYGTSYEAFF. The CDR3 DNA reads as TGTGCCAGCGGTTATGGGACCTCTTATGAAGCTTTCTTT.